This T cell receptor (beta chain) was captured by sequencing in a study of CD8+ T cells in alopecia areata. Study summary: Once tofacitinib had been taken for 6 to 18 months, 6 months off drug followed.

Extraction of RNA preceded its reverse transcription into cDNA, which served as the sequencing template. Assay used: immunoSEQ multiplex PCR; TCRdb lists only in-frame clones, some missing. The data show roughly 190,000 clones, around 60% seen once. Regarding treatment: oral pan-JAK inhibitor, 5-10 mg twice daily. The investigators collected lesional scalp punch biopsies and peripheral blood from alopecia areata patients. Notes on the study in general: Lesional tissue from the scalp (especially in alopecia totalis/universalis) showed higher clonality than normal scalp. As there was one nonresponder, how baseline CD8+ expansion relates to response remains uncertain.

Regarding this clone: Its antigen is still unknown.

The CDR3 sequence is 12 residues long. The ends were cut back, 3 bases at V and 0 bases at J, with 0 bases in the middle. Germline loops: CDR1 MDHEN, CDR2 SYDVKM. The genes are TRBV28 and TRBJ1-5, with no clear D. The sample in question was CD4+ T cells sorted from blood, obtained at week 4, from a patient treated with tofacitinib. The receptor was derived from a human donor with alopecia areata. This CDR3 reads CASSFSNQPQHF. The CDR3 DNA is TGTGCCAGCAGTTTTAGCAATCAGCCCCAGCATTTT.